This record looks at one T cell receptor beta chain sequence and its context. The antigen it binds to is not known. Base qualities are not recorded, but no much larger clone differs from it by a single base. These data originate in a study of blood T cells in healthy people across ages (dated by TCRdb to the mid-2010s). With regard to the full study: In model experiments, roughly one uniquely barcoded TCR beta cDNA molecule per two T cells was captured by template switching. The donors were split into four age groups: young (average roughly 15 years), middle-aged (around 40), aged (approximately 59) and long-lived (under 85). Using deep sequencing normalized with unique cDNA molecular identifiers, the study measured how TCR beta repertoire diversity changes with age. To avoid experimental bias, donors of different ages were randomly spread across the sequencing lanes. Using the same blood draw, the study looked at two additional independent replicas of 1 million unique cDNA reads for two donors, one aged 18 to 30 and the other aged 80 or older. The full study reports these points: Compared with the aged group, more naive CD4+ T cells, fewer expanded clones and increased TCR diversity were shown by the long-lived group, suggesting age selection. The percentage of naive T cells measured by flow cytometry correlated strongly with observed TCR beta diversity. Conclusive comparison of naive and antigen-experienced compartments was prevented by the profiling of bulk unsorted PBMCs. As age increased, observed TCR beta diversity per million T cells dropped in a roughly linear way, and a significant reduction was already evident by age 40. Total diversity estimates from one million sequenced T cells were considered lower bounds and underestimates. Because the CMV infection status of the donors was unknown, age-related changes in expanded clonotypes may potentially have been confounded.

The germline V gene gives CDR1 as SGHVT and CDR2 as SQSDAQ. From the cysteine up to the phenylalanine, the CDR3 has a length of 13 residues. The sequence is cut down to CDR3 DNA, 39 bases in frame from base 1. The V end loses 8 bases and the J end loses 4 bases, and a stretch of 15 bases separates them. Receptor amplification or capture employed 5' RACE. The reads were generated on an Illumina HiSeq 2500. A second PCR of roughly 7 to 12 cycles was run with a J-beta primer mix and a sample-barcoded 5' primer. A unique molecular identifier was introduced onto each TCR beta cDNA molecule by a template-switch 5' adaptor carrying 12 random nucleotides. Each sample yielded at least 3 million CDR3-containing paired-end reads. First-strand cDNA synthesis was performed from all RNA using the Mint cDNA synthesis kit, with priming by a TRBC-specific oligonucleotide. Following uracil-DNA glycosylase treatment, all cDNA underwent a first 18-cycle PCR with the universal primers M1SS and BC2_uni_R. The study's own analysis went as follows. For normalization, 1 million high-quality reads, each with a distinct molecular identifier, were randomly selected from each sample. Instead of being binned into consensus sequences, reads with shared molecular identifiers were discarded. CDR3 identification, clonotype clustering and error correction used MiTCR with a Q25 quality threshold and the strictest error-elimination algorithm. A nonparametric unseen species model using Euler transformation provided a lower-bound estimate of total TCR beta diversity. TCRdb applied fastp at Q25 and MiXCR to the public reads, then kept only in-frame beta chains. CDR3 protein duplicates are merged, each entry listing the most common genes and DNA. TCRdb assigned the V and J calls; the authors' analysis was not used. This sample comprises 600,000 to 850,000 distinct CDR3 sequences, approximately 39% of them detected only once. 20% to 25% of the sample goes to the ten largest clones.

The roughly 39 donors, aged about 6 to 95 years, were systemically healthy Caucasian individuals from Russia. Each donor gave ten milliliters of peripheral blood, collected into EDTA-treated Vacutainer tubes. PBMCs were isolated by Ficoll-Paque density-gradient centrifugation, with at least 7 million obtained per sample. Total RNA was extracted from PBMCs with Trizol reagent, with at least 6 micrograms obtained per sample. For every donor, flow cytometry on a PBMC aliquot measured the percentage of naive CD45RAhigh/CD27high T cells. This clonotype originated in an older woman in good health. The source material was blood. Recombination joined TRBV7-4 with TRBJ2-7, with the D call perhaps TRBD1 or TRBD2, as 6 bases match in each case. The bases are TGTGCCAGCCTTACGGGGGCCCCTTACGAGCAGTACTTC. Protein translation: CASLTGAPYEQYF.